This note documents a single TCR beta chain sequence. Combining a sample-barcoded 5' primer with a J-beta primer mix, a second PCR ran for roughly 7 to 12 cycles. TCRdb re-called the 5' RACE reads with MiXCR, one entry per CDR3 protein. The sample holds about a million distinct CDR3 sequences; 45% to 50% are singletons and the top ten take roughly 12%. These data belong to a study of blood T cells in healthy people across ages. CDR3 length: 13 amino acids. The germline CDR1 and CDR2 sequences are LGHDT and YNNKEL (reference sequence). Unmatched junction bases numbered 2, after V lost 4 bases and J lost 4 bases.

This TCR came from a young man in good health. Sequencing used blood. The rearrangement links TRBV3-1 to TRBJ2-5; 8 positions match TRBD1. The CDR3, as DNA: TGTGCCAGCAGCCTCCAGGGGGCAGAGACCCAGTACTTC. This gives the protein CASSLQGAETQYF.